This T cell receptor (beta chain) was recorded in a study of metastatic and nonmetastatic thyroid tumors. Across the whole study: Repertoires were compared across blood and tumor or nodule tissue from malignant and benign thyroid patients.

The CDR3 length is 16 residues. Germline lookup yields CDR1 SGDLS and CDR2 YYNGEE. V was shortened by 0 bases and J by 4 bases, with 14 bases between the two germline ends. Original methodology: Differences in CDR3 between clinicopathological groups were drawn on to build a classifier intended to discriminate distant-metastatic papillary thyroid cancer patients. With MiXCR, TCRdb reprocessed the PCR reads. TCRdb's processing, not the authors', yielded these V and J calls. This table holds 80,000 to 85,000 clones, around 12% found once. No patient had received any treatment before thyroid surgery. The sample holds many counts of this clone. The antigen is unknown. Study observations and caveats: In blood and tumor, TCR beta diversity was reportedly significantly higher in malignant thyroid tumors than in benign nodules.

The origin of this receptor is a female donor with papillary thyroid cancer or a benign thyroid nodule (not recorded which). Some clones in this sample may be carry-over from other donors' samples. The source material was tumor tissue. The V gene is TRBV9, the J gene TRBJ2-1, with D unclear. As DNA, the CDR3 is TGTGCCAGCAGCGTAGAGTCCGACCTGATTTACAATGAGCAGTTCTTC. Its protein is CASSVESDLIYNEQFF.